The 15 T cell receptor beta chains listed next were all sequenced from one sample in a study of cytomegalovirus exposure and HLA in healthy donors. The PCR used 60 Vbeta and 13 Jbeta primers. TCRdb keeps only in-frame clones here, not all; method: immunoSEQ multiplex PCR. The sample records 100,000 or so clones, roughly 83% being singletons. The sequenced sample was PBMCs. These receptors were taken from a young man in good health and CMV-seronegative.

V is TRBV30 and J is TRBJ2-7; maybe TRBD2 (6 bases). Trimming cost V 2 bases and J 1 base, with 9 bases left between them. CDR3 size: 13 residues. Germline V CDR1 and CDR2: GTSNPN, SVGIG (reference sequence). The CDR3 nucleotides are TGTGCCTGGAGTAGGGCGGGATCCTACGAGCAGTACTTC. Encoded protein: CAWSRAGSYEQYF.

J is TRBJ2-7 and V is TRBV5-1; 9 bases align to TRBD2. CDR1 and CDR2 from the germline V gene are SGHRS and YFSETQ. This CDR3 is 15 amino acids long. Losses at the gene ends were 3 bases for V and 4 bases for J; bases not matched to a gene: 8. CDR3 sequence (DNA): TGCGCCAGCAGCTCGATTAGCGGGAGCCAGTACGAGCAGTACTTC. Translated, it gives CASSSISGSQYEQYF.

The V call is TRBV2, the J call TRBJ2-7; 8 positions match TRBD2. The V segment lost 10 bases and the J segment 2 bases; nucleotides outside the gene matches: 13. Germline CDR1 and CDR2: SNHLY and FYNNEI. This CDR3 comprises 15 residues. CDR3 protein: CATDKGLGGPYEQYF. For the CDR3, the DNA is TGTGCCACCGACAAGGGACTAGGAGGGCCCTACGAGCAGTACTTC.

In nucleotides, the CDR3 is TGTGCCTGCCAGAAGGGCCCCCGGGGGACCCAGTACTTC. Translating gives CACQKGPRGTQYF. The chain recombines TRBV30 with TRBJ2-5; tentatively, D is TRBD2 (5 bases). Germline V gene lookup returns CDR1 GTSNPN and CDR2 SVGIG (reference sequence). The CDR3 has 13 residues. V lost 6 bases to trimming and J lost 7 bases, with 18 bases between them.

The CDR3 DNA is TGCGCCAGCAGCCGGGACAGGGAGGAGACCCAGTACTTC. It specifies CASSRDREETQYF. The V call is TRBV4-3, the J call TRBJ2-5; the match to TRBD1 covers 9 bases. V dropped 4 bases and J dropped 5; count of bases not matched to a gene: 2. Per the germline V gene, CDR1 is LGHNA and CDR2 is YSLEER. The CDR3 totals 13 residues.

The V and J genes are TRBV30 and TRBJ2-1; a possible D gene is TRBD2 (9 bases). The CDR3 totals 17 residues. Between the trimmed V and J ends, which lost 0 bases and 7 bases, there was a span of 22 bases. Per the germline V gene, CDR1 is GTSNPN and CDR2 is SVGIG (reference sequence). The CDR3 sequence: CAWSVLASGTGGNEQFF. CDR3 bases: TGTGCCTGGAGTGTTCTGGCTAGCGGGACAGGTGGAAATGAGCAGTTCTTC.

The rearrangement joins TRBV29-1 to TRBJ2-1; D is unresolved. Trimming took 4 bases from V and 9 from J, leaving 19 bases between them. The V gene's germline CDR1 is SQVTM and CDR2 ANQGSEA. The CDR3 has 14 residues. CDR3 amino acids: CSVGRVGSRTEQFF. CDR3 in DNA: TGCAGCGTTGGCCGGGTGGGTAGTCGAACTGAGCAGTTCTTC.

This clone showed up just a few times. The J gene is TRBJ1-1, the V gene TRBV6-5, with D maybe TRBD1 (6 bases). The CDR3 covers 14 residues. Trimming took 2 bases from V and 5 from J, leaving 12 bases between them. The germline V gene has CDR1 MNHEY and CDR2 SVGAGI. CDR3 sequence: CASSYGDMGTEAFF. CDR3 DNA sequence: TGTGCCAGCAGTTACGGGGACATGGGGACTGAAGCTTTCTTT.

This clone was seen a handful of times. V usage is TRBV18 and J usage is TRBJ1-6, with TRBD1 identical over 7 bases. The CDR3 has 13 residues. The germline V gene has CDR1 KGHSH and CDR2 LQKENI. V lost 6 bases and J lost 8; bases outside the gene matches: 4. Here the CDR3 reads CASSSDRDSPLHF. As DNA, the CDR3 is TGTGCCAGCTCTTCAGACAGGGATTCACCCCTCCACTTT.

The rearrangement links TRBV28 to TRBJ1-1; the match to TRBD1 covers 7 bases. With 2 bases clipped from V and 4 bases from J, the junction kept 10 bases outside the gene matches. The CDR3 runs to 16 residues. CDR1 MDHEN and CDR2 SYDVKM come from the germline V gene. CDR3 residues: CASSLVQGISFTEAFF. As DNA, the CDR3 is TGTGCCAGCAGTTTAGTACAGGGGATCTCGTTCACTGAAGCTTTCTTT.

The rearrangement links TRBV28 to TRBJ2-7, with 7 bases lining up with TRBD1. Germline trimming cut 6 bases from V and 4 bases from J; bases unmatched to any gene: 15. Germline V gives CDR1 MDHEN, CDR2 SYDVKM. This CDR3 spans 16 amino acids. CDR3 residues: CASSQLTTGYRYEQYF. CDR3 DNA sequence: TGTGCCAGCAGCCAACTCACGACAGGGTATCGTTACGAGCAGTACTTC.

Here the CDR3 reads CASSLDDRRGYGYTF. As DNA, the CDR3 is TGCGCCAGCAGCTTGGATGACAGGCGAGGCTATGGCTACACCTTC. The genes are TRBV5-1 and TRBJ1-2, with a tentative D call TRBD1 (6 bases). Trimming stripped 0 bases from V and 4 bases from J, with 13 bases between. Per germline, CDR1 SGHRS and CDR2 YFSETQ. CDR3 length equals 15 residues. The whole variable domain, remainder taken from reference TRBV5-1 and TRBJ1-2, is KAGVTQTPRYLIKTRGQQVTLSCSPISGHRSVSWYQQTPGQGLQFLFEYFSETQRNKGNFPGRFSGRQFSNSRSEMNVSTLELGDSALYLCASSLDDRRGYGYTFGSGTRLTVV.

The chain joins TRBV18 to TRBJ2-2; D may be TRBD1 (6 bases). The CDR3 length is 13 residues. V lost 6 bases to trimming and J lost 3 bases, with 8 bases between them. The germline CDR1 and CDR2 sequences are KGHSH and LQKENI. The CDR3 loop is CASSNRDTGELFF. As DNA, the CDR3 is TGTGCCAGCTCCAACAGGGACACCGGGGAGCTGTTTTTT.

This chain uses TRBV27 with TRBJ2-7, with 7 bases fitting TRBD2. V was clipped by 0 bases and J by 3 bases; unmatched bases: 2. CDR1 and CDR2 (germline): MNHEY, SMNVEV (reference sequence). This CDR3 is 14 amino acids long. The CDR3 nucleotides read TGTGCCAGCAGTTTATCTCGCGGGGGCTACGAGCAGTACTTC. Its translation is CASSLSRGGYEQYF.

The rearrangement joins TRBV27 to TRBJ1-3, with no clear D. CDR3 length: 15 amino acids. Trimming stripped 6 bases from V and 0 bases from J, with 12 bases between. CDR1 and CDR2 (germline): MNHEY, SMNVEV (reference sequence). Written as DNA, the CDR3 is TGTGCCAGCAGCCGTAACAGAAACTCTGGAAACACCATATATTTT. Its protein product is CASSRNRNSGNTIYF.